This TCR beta chain emerged from a study of post-analysis software for immune sequencing data. This CDR3 region has 17 residues. Germline-derived CDR1 and CDR2 are SGHAT and FQNNGV. The V gene lost 5 bases and the J gene lost 0 bases, with 18 bases spanning the gap. Prepared TCR beta cDNA libraries contained unique molecular identifiers. With roughly 0.9 to 10 million T cells as the source, 540,000 or so cDNA molecules resulted. TCRdb re-derived calls from the PCR reads in MiXCR, one entry per CDR3 protein. The table records fewer than 850,000 distinct CDR3 sequences, about 27% of them present only once. Broader study findings: Strong co-clustering by F measure was seen for same-batch samples. Normalized Chao1 diversity in multiple sclerosis patients fell significantly below that of controls. The study found TRBV5-6, TRBV5-1 and TRBV20-1 among a few TRBV segments more frequent in patients than controls.

There are a few counts of this clonotype. Its antigen remains unknown. The TCR originated in a girl between 10 and 17 years old with multiple sclerosis. This sequence joins TRBV11-2 and TRBJ2-3; D is possibly TRBD1 (6 bases). Sample: blood. DNA of the CDR3: TGTGCCAGCAGCCGCCAGCCGAGGGGGACCAGCACAGATACGCAGTATTTT. Its protein is CASSRQPRGTSTDTQYF.